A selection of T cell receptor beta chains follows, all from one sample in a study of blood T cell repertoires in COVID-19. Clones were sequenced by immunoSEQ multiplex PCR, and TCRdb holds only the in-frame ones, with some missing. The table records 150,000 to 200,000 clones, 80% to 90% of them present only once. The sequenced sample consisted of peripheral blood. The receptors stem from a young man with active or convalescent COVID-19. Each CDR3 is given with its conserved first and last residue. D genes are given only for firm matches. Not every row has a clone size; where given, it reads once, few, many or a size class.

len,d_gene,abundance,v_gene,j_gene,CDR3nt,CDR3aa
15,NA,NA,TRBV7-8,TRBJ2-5,TGTGCCAGCAGCCAGGTGGCGGGGATACAAGAGACCCAGTACTTC,CASSQVAGIQETQYF
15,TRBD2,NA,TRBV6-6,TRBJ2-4,TGTGCCAGCAGCCCCATAGCGGGAGCCAAAAACATTCAGTACTTC,CASSPIAGAKNIQYF
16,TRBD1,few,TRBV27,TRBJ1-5,TGTGCCAGCAGTCTAGACAGGGAGCGGTTAAGGCAGCCCCAGCATTTT,CASSLDRERLRQPQHF
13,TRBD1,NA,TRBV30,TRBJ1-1,TGTGCCTGGAGCTTGACAGGGAGCACTGAAGCTTTCTTT,CAWSLTGSTEAFF
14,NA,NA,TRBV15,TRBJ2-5,TGTGCCACCAGCAGAGGCACTGTACAAGAGACCCAGTACTTC,CATSRGTVQETQYF
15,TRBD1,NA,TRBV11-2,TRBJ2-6,TGTGCCAGCAGCTCGGGACAGGTTGGGACCAACGTCCTGACTTTC,CASSSGQVGTNVLTF
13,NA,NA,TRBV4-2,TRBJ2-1,TGTGCCAGCAGCCAAGAGGGCGGGTATGAGCAGTTCTTC,CASSQEGGYEQFF
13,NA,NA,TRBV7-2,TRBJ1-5,TGTGCCAGCAGCGGGGACAATAATCAGCCCCAGCATTTT,CASSGDNNQPQHF
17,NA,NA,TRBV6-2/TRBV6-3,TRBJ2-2,TGTGCCAGCAGCCTCACTCTAGCGCCATCGAACACCGGGGAGCTGTTTTTT,CASSLTLAPSNTGELFF
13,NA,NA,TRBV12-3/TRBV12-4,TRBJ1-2,TGTGCCAGCAGTCTGGGACAAAACTATGGCTACACCTTC,CASSLGQNYGYTF
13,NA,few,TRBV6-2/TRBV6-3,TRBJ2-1,TGTGCCAGCAGCCGCCAGCAGGGGTATGAGCAGTTCTTC,CASSRQQGYEQFF
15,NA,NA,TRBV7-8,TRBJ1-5,TGTGCCAGCAGCTCGGGAGAATATAGCAATCAGCCCCAGCATTTT,CASSSGEYSNQPQHF
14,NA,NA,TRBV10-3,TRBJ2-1,TGTGCCATCAGTGATAGGGGCTCCTACAATGAGCAGTTCTTC,CAISDRGSYNEQFF